Following are 21 T cell receptor beta chains from one sample sequenced in a study of beta chain features in type 1 diabetes. cDNA synthesis used the whole RNA isolate, giving expressed TCRB sequences. Measured with immunoSEQ multiplex PCR; TCRdb has only the in-frame clones, and not every one. Of some 500,000 clones in the sample, about an eighth were seen once. Sequencing used naive CD4+ T cells from blood. The receptors come from a woman under 30 in good health.

This clone turned up a few times. J is TRBJ2-7 and V is TRBV9, with D perhaps matching TRBD2 (5 bases). Germline CDR1 reads SGDLS; CDR2 reads YYNGEE. CDR3 length: 15 residues. Between the trimmed V and J ends, which lost 4 bases and 4 bases, there was a span of 18 bases. The CDR3 region has the DNA TGTGCCAGCAGCCCCCGGGGTACCGGCTCATACGAGCAGTACTTC. This gives the protein CASSPRGTGSYEQYF.

This clone was counted between two and nine times. DNA for the CDR3: TGTGCCAGCAGCTCCCCCGCACACAGGGATAGCACAGATACGCAGTATTTT. Translating it yields CASSSPAHRDSTDTQYF. V gene TRBV7-9 combines with J gene TRBJ2-3; TRBD1 might be the D (6 bases). The CDR3 is 17 residues long. V was pared by 4 bases and J by 0 bases, with 17 bases between. Germline-derived CDR1 and CDR2 are SEHNR and FQNEAQ (reference sequence).

The V gene is TRBV2, the J gene TRBJ2-5; tentative D call: TRBD1 (6 bases). Per the germline V gene, CDR1 is SNHLY and CDR2 is FYNNEI. Trimming pared 5 bases from V and 2 bases from J, leaving 15 bases between. This CDR3 region has 15 residues. CDR3 bases: TGTGCCAGCAGTAAAAACTTCGGACAGCAAGAGACCCAGTACTTC. This gives the protein CASSKNFGQQETQYF.

In DNA form, the CDR3 reads TGTGCCAGCAGCGCCCAGGACAGGGTGAGCACCGGGGAGCTGTTTTTT. Residues: CASSAQDRVSTGELFF. The J gene is TRBJ2-2, the V gene TRBV9; 8 bases are shared with TRBD1. The CDR3 is made up of 16 amino acids. The junction had 8 bases not matched to a gene; V was cut back by 3 bases and J by 4 bases. The germline V gene has CDR1 SGDLS and CDR2 YYNGEE.

This clone appeared many times. Other nucleotide sequences in the sample specify the same CDR3. The rearrangement joins TRBV30 to TRBJ2-1; TRBD2 matches at 8 bases. Looked up from germline, CDR1 is GTSNPN and CDR2 is SVGIG (reference sequence). J was trimmed by 5 bases and V by 7 bases; bases with no gene match: 13. The CDR3 is made up of 15 amino acids. In DNA form, the CDR3 reads TGTGCCTTTATAGCGGGGCACCACGAAAACAATGAGCAGTTCTTC. Translating gives CAFIAGHHENNEQFF. The whole variable domain, filled in from reference TRBV30 and TRBJ2-1, reads SQTIHQWPATLVQPVGSPLSLECTVEGTSNPNLYWYRQAAGRGLQLLFYSVGIGQISSEVPQNLSASRPQDRQFILSSKKLLLSDSGFYLCAFIAGHHENNEQFFGPGTRLTVL.

The chain combines TRBV9 with TRBJ2-1; D is possibly TRBD1 or TRBD2 (5 bases each). The CDR3 extends over 15 amino acids. V lost 0 bases, J lost 3 bases, and 10 bases lay in between. The V gene's germline CDR1 is SGDLS and CDR2 YYNGEE. CDR3 in amino acids: CASSVEWGNYNEQFF. CDR3 in DNA: TGTGCCAGCAGCGTAGAGTGGGGGAACTACAATGAGCAGTTCTTC.

The V gene is TRBV5-6, the J gene TRBJ1-2, with D perhaps matching TRBD1 (5 bases). Per germline, CDR1 SGHDT and CDR2 YYEEEE. This CDR3 is built from 13 residues. V was trimmed by 2 bases and J by 3 bases, leaving 8 bases between them. The CDR3 region has the DNA TGTGCCAGCAGCTTAGGGGCAGACTATGGCTACACCTTC. Its translation: CASSLGADYGYTF.

The chain combines TRBV5-6 with TRBJ2-2, with D tentatively TRBD1 (6 bases). Trimming removed 6 bases from V and 6 bases from J, with 18 bases in between. The CDR3 sequence is 15 residues long. The V gene's germline CDR1 is SGHDT and CDR2 YYEEEE. For the CDR3, the DNA is TGTGCCAGCACCCTTCCGGGACATTTCGCCGGGGAGCTGTTTTTT. Protein product: CASTLPGHFAGELFF.

The V call is TRBV5-1, the J call TRBJ1-1; no firm D call. Trimming removed 1 base at V and 3 bases at J, with 13 bases between. There are 15 residues in the CDR3. The germline CDR1 and CDR2 sequences are SGHRS and YFSETQ. The CDR3 protein is CASSLLGSGDTEAFF. In nucleotides, the CDR3 is TGCGCCAGCAGCTTGTTGGGAAGCGGGGACACTGAAGCTTTCTTT.

In its sample, this clone was seen a few times. This chain links TRBV4-3 with TRBJ2-3; a possible D gene is TRBD2 (6 bases). The V end was cut by 0 bases, the J end by 5 bases, with 15 bases between. Germline CDR1 reads LGHNA; CDR2 reads YSLEER. The length of the CDR3 is 16 residues. The DNA for the CDR3 is TGCGCCAGCAGCCAAGAAGGAGGGGCTGCCCAAGATACGCAGTATTTT. It codes for CASSQEGGAAQDTQYF.

J is TRBJ1-2 and V is TRBV20-1, with D uncertain. Germline V gene lookup returns CDR1 DFQATT and CDR2 SNEGSKA (reference sequence). This CDR3 contains 11 residues. The V and J ends lost 2 bases and 7 bases respectively, with 8 bases between them. The DNA for the CDR3 is TGCAGTGCTAGACTGACTGGTGGCTACACCTTC. It specifies CSARLTGGYTF.

This clone was picked up a small number of times. The CDR3 DNA sequence: TGCAGCGTTGTGCAGGGCGCTTTTCCGGATACGCAGTATTTT. Protein: CSVVQGAFPDTQYF. The rearrangement links TRBV29-1 to TRBJ2-3; D may be TRBD1 (5 bases). V was trimmed by 4 bases and J by 6 bases, leaving 17 bases between them. Germline V gives CDR1 SQVTM, CDR2 ANQGSEA. The CDR3 is 14 residues long.

This chain links TRBV7-3 with TRBJ2-2; D unclear. Germline loops: CDR1 SGHTA, CDR2 FQGTGA. The CDR3 loop spans 16 amino acids. Trimming took 5 bases from V and 0 from J, leaving 13 bases between them. The CDR3 nucleotides are TGTGCCAGCAGCCCGTGCGGAGCCGCGAACACCGGGGAGCTGTTTTTT. Translated, it gives CASSPCGAANTGELFF.

This clone was detected a few times. The chain couples TRBV29-1 to TRBJ2-5, with D tentatively TRBD2 (5 bases). The CDR3 runs 12 residues. CDR1 and CDR2 (germline): SQVTM, ANQGSEA. The V and J ends lost 4 bases and 5 bases respectively, with 11 bases between them. The CDR3 DNA reads TGCAGCGTTGGGGCGGGTATCGAGACCCAGTACTTC. Its protein is CSVGAGIETQYF.

This clone was detected only a few times. V is TRBV5-1 and J is TRBJ2-4, with TRBD1 identical over 7 bases. The CDR3 totals 14 residues. J gave up 7 bases and V 4 bases, and 8 bases lay outside the gene matches. Looked up from germline, CDR1 is SGHRS and CDR2 is YFSETQ. The CDR3 protein is CASSPGQVGNIQYF. The DNA for the CDR3 is TGCGCCAGCAGCCCCGGACAGGTGGGGAACATTCAGTACTTC.

The V call is TRBV4-1, the J call TRBJ1-1; 8 positions match TRBD1. Germline loops: CDR1 MGHRA, CDR2 YSYEKL. With V trimmed by 3 bases and J by 4 bases, 4 bases remained unmatched. The CDR3 runs 14 residues. CDR3 protein: CASSHLGQGTEAFF. The CDR3 DNA follows: TGCGCCAGCAGCCACCTCGGACAGGGCACTGAAGCTTTCTTT.

This clone has only a few counts. The chain is built from TRBV7-9 and TRBJ1-2; D uncertain. The ends were cut back, 0 bases at V and 4 bases at J, with 15 bases in the middle. This CDR3 has 16 residues. CDR1 is SEHNR and CDR2 is FQNEAQ in the germline V gene (reference sequence). The DNA for the CDR3 is TGTGCCAGCAGCTTAGCGCTTGGGAGTGAACTCTATGGCTACACCTTC. Encoded protein: CASSLALGSELYGYTF.

This clone was counted at least ten times. This chain joins TRBV29-1 and TRBJ1-2, with a tentative D call TRBD1 (5 bases). V shed 0 bases and J shed 4 bases, with 6 bases lying between them. The germline V gene encodes CDR1 SQVTM and CDR2 ANQGSEA. This CDR3 is built from 12 residues. The DNA for the CDR3 is TGCAGCGTTGAAGAAGGGGTCTATGGCTACACCTTC. Translated, it gives CSVEEGVYGYTF.

This clone was counted only a few times. The V and J genes are TRBV6-6 and TRBJ1-2; D is undetermined. Trimming took 0 bases from V and 0 from J, leaving 5 bases between them. The germline V gene encodes CDR1 MNHNY and CDR2 SVGAGI (reference sequence). CDR3 length: 14 residues. CDR3 loop: CASSYSGPNYGYTF. Here the CDR3 DNA reads TGTGCCAGCAGTTACTCGGGCCCTAACTATGGCTACACCTTC.

This clone was detected only a few times. This chain connects TRBV7-2 to TRBJ2-2; perhaps TRBD2 as D (5 bases). In germline, CDR1 is SGHTA, CDR2 FQGNSA. This CDR3 has 15 amino acids. Trimming pared 7 bases from V and 6 bases from J, leaving 18 bases between. This CDR3 is CASMRTGDKAGELFF. CDR3 sequence (DNA): TGTGCCAGCATGAGGACTGGCGATAAGGCCGGGGAGCTGTTTTTT.

This clone was counted a few times. The chain is built from TRBV30 and TRBJ1-2, with 8 positions matching TRBD1. J was trimmed by 4 bases and V by 3 bases; bases with no gene match: 19. Per the germline V gene, CDR1 is GTSNPN and CDR2 is SVGIG (reference sequence). This CDR3 is built from 18 residues. The CDR3 DNA follows: TGTGCCTGGAGCGCTAGACCATTTCGGGACAGGAGGATCTATGGCTACACCTTC. As protein: CAWSARPFRDRRIYGYTF.